These 23 T cell receptor beta chains originate from one sample sequenced in a study of post-analysis software for immune sequencing data. Study-level results: Patients showed TRBV5-6, TRBV5-1 and TRBV20-1 among 4 or 5 TRBV segments more frequent than in controls.

Every TCR beta cDNA library bore unique molecular identifiers. TCRdb re-called the PCR reads with MiXCR, one entry per CDR3 protein. The table records around 250,000 distinct CDR3 sequences, 35% to 45% of them present only once. No antigen has been identified for these receptors. Source material: blood. The receptors shown here come from a girl between 10 and 17 years old with multiple sclerosis.

This clonotype was seen a single time. Just one base apart from a much larger clone, this may be a read error. V usage is TRBV5-1 and J usage is TRBJ2-5; D gene ambiguous. The V and J ends lost 7 bases and 1 base respectively, with 17 bases between them. CDR3 length: 15 amino acids. Germline V gene sequence: CDR1 SGHRS, CDR2 YFSETQ. For the CDR3, the DNA is TGCGCCAGCGGCTGGAACTTCGGGTCCCAAGAGACCCAGTACTTC. Protein sequence: CASGWNFGSQETQYF.

With regard to this clonotype: This may arise from a read error, as a much more abundant clone is one base away. The chain links TRBV5-1 to TRBJ2-5; possible D gene TRBD2, 6 bases. The V end lost 4 bases, the J end lost 3 bases, and 13 bases lay between the germline ends. This CDR3 is built from 14 residues. CDR1 is SGHRS, CDR2 YFSETQ, per germline. The CDR3, as DNA: TGCGCCAGCAGCCGCGGGACCGCTAAAGAGACCCAGTACTTC. It codes for CASSRGTAKETQYF.

This clonotype was counted ten times or more. The V gene is TRBV20-1, the J gene TRBJ2-7; TRBD1 agrees at 7 bases. V lost 6 bases, J lost 6 bases, and 14 bases stayed unmatched. Germline V gene lookup returns CDR1 DFQATT and CDR2 SNEGSKA (reference sequence). This CDR3 has 14 amino acids. CDR3 sequence (DNA): TGCAGTGCGCAAAGCGGACAGGAGCCGCGCGAGCAGTACTTC. Translated: CSAQSGQEPREQYF.

The chain joins TRBV29-1 to TRBJ2-7; D is possibly TRBD1 (7 bases). This CDR3 has 17 residues. Looked up from germline, CDR1 is SQVTM and CDR2 is ANQGSEA. Trimming cost V 4 bases and J 1 base, with 23 bases left between them. CDR3 sequence: CSVGGVRDSSHSYEQYF. The CDR3 nucleotides are TGCAGCGTTGGGGGGGTCCGGGACAGCTCACATTCCTACGAGCAGTACTTC.

This clonotype appeared many times. The J gene is TRBJ1-4, the V gene TRBV11-2, with 7 bases aligning to TRBD1. The CDR3 has 16 residues. After removal of 5 bases from V and 5 bases from J, the junction contained 11 bases not matched to a gene. Germline CDR1 is SGHAT and CDR2 is FQNNGV. CDR3 sequence (DNA): TGTGCCAGCAGCGCCCAGGGGGGGGGCTCAAATGAAAAACTGTTTTTT. It specifies CASSAQGGGSNEKLFF.

Regarding this clonotype: This may arise from a read error, as a much more abundant clone is one base away. This rearrangement joins TRBV6-5 to TRBJ1-5, with a weak D call TRBD1 (6 bases). The CDR3 spans 16 residues. CDR1 and CDR2 (germline): MNHEY, SVGAGI. Trimming shortened V by 0 bases and J by 4 bases, and 13 bases separated the two germline ends. CDR3 sequence reads: CASSYSRGARNQPQHF. The CDR3 nucleotides are TGTGCCAGCAGTTACTCGAGGGGGGCAAGGAATCAGCCCCAGCATTTT.

This clonotype has at least ten counts. CDR3 sequence: CASSLAQSIGTGVYNEQFF. In DNA, the CDR3 is TGTGCCAGCAGCTTAGCGCAGAGTATCGGGACAGGGGTCTACAATGAGCAGTTCTTC. This rearrangement joins TRBV7-9 to TRBJ2-1, with 10 positions matching TRBD1. Germline assignment: CDR1 SEHNR and CDR2 FQNEAQ (reference sequence). J lost 3 bases, V lost 0 bases, and 11 bases had no gene match. This CDR3 comprises 19 residues.

This clonotype was recorded many times. The chain is built from TRBV20-1 and TRBJ2-1; perhaps D is TRBD1 or TRBD2 (5 bases each). The CDR3 extends over 14 amino acids. Per germline, CDR1 DFQATT and CDR2 SNEGSKA (reference sequence). Trimming stripped 6 bases from V and 10 bases from J, with 22 bases between. The CDR3 region is CSATLTGVQGEQFF. The CDR3 nucleotides read TGCAGTGCCACATTGACCGGGGTCCAGGGCGAGCAGTTCTTC.

The chain is built from TRBV12-3 or TRBV12-4 and TRBJ2-7; D is uncertain. The germline V and J ends were trimmed by 8 bases and 3 bases, with 5 bases remaining between them. The CDR3 totals 10 residues. CDR3 region: CASGFYEQYF. The CDR3 DNA follows: TGTGCCAGCGGCTTCTACGAGCAGTACTTC.

The chain uses TRBV28 and TRBJ2-7, with D maybe TRBD1 (6 bases). CDR1 and CDR2 from the germline V gene are MDHEN and SYDVKM. The CDR3 runs to 13 residues. The V end was cut by 5 bases, the J end by 4 bases, with 12 bases between. The CDR3 sequence is CASSLLDSYEQYF. In DNA, the CDR3 is TGTGCCAGCAGTCTACTGGACAGTTACGAGCAGTACTTC.

This clonotype has a count of ten or more. The V gene is TRBV28, the J gene TRBJ1-2; maybe TRBD1 (5 bases). CDR3 length equals 13 residues. V was trimmed by 3 bases and J by 10 bases, leaving 15 bases between them. Germline V gene lookup returns CDR1 MDHEN and CDR2 SYDVKM. CDR3 DNA: TGTGCCAGCAGTTTTGGCAGGGTCCTTGACTACACCTTC. This translates into CASSFGRVLDYTF.

Regarding this clonotype: Possible read error: a much larger clone is one base away. CDR3 protein: CASSPVTSSYDEQFF. CDR3 in DNA: TGTGCCAGCAGCCCTGTTACGAGCTCCTACGATGAGCAGTTCTTC. The chain links TRBV7-9 to TRBJ2-1; D not resolved. Germline V gene lookup returns CDR1 SEHNR and CDR2 FQNEAQ (reference sequence). The CDR3 length is 15 residues.

This clonotype occurred many times. This sequence joins TRBV6-6 and TRBJ2-1; TRBD1 matches 8 bases. Trimming at V came to 6 bases and at J to 6 bases, leaving 4 bases not matched to a gene. CDR1 MNHNY and CDR2 SVGAGI come from the germline V gene (reference sequence). This CDR3 has 13 residues. DNA of the CDR3: TGTGCCAGCAGGGGGACAGGCCTCAATGAGCAGTTCTTC. This gives the protein CASRGTGLNEQFF.

This clonotype was observed at least ten times. This chain links TRBV20-1 with TRBJ2-1, with D possibly TRBD2 on 5 matching bases. Trimming took off 5 bases at V and 4 bases at J, with 15 bases between the two ends. The germline CDR1 and CDR2 sequences are DFQATT and SNEGSKA (reference sequence). This CDR3 region has 14 residues. CDR3 bases: TGCAGTGCTCGTAGCGTGGGATTGTACAATGAGCAGTTCTTC. It is translated as CSARSVGLYNEQFF.

The chain couples TRBV9 to TRBJ1-3, with 7 bases fitting TRBD1. Trimming took 0 bases from V and 0 from J; bases not matched to a gene: 6. Germline CDR1 and CDR2: SGDLS and YYNGEE. This CDR3 is 17 amino acids long. The CDR3 reads CASSVGGQVISGNTIYF. The CDR3 bases are TGTGCCAGCAGCGTAGGAGGACAGGTGATCTCTGGAAACACCATATATTTT.

This clonotype was counted many times. The V and J genes are TRBV5-5 and TRBJ1-5; 8 bases match TRBD1. Per germline, CDR1 SGHKS and CDR2 YYEKEE (reference sequence). The V and J ends lost 3 bases and 3 bases, in that order; junction bases with no gene match: 8. The CDR3 totals 16 residues. In DNA, the CDR3 is TGTGCCAGCAGCTCCCTCCAGGGGGCTATCAATCAGCCCCAGCATTTT. Translating gives CASSSLQGAINQPQHF.

Here the CDR3 DNA reads TGTGCCAGCAGGAGAGGTGCAACTAATGAAAAACTGTTTTTT. Translating gives CASRRGATNEKLFF. V usage is TRBV2 and J usage is TRBJ1-4; no reliable D call. The germline V gene has CDR1 SNHLY and CDR2 FYNNEI. The V end was cut by 6 bases, the J end by 0 bases, with 8 bases between. This CDR3 is built from 14 residues. The full variable domain, in which reference TRBV2 and TRBJ1-4 provide the parts outside the CDR3, is EPEVTQTPSHQVTQMGQEVILRCVPISNHLYFYWYRQILGQKVEFLVSFYNNEISEKSEIFDDQFSVERPDGSNFTLKIRSTKLEDSAMYFCASRRGATNEKLFFGSGTQLSVL.

This sequence joins TRBV5-1 and TRBJ1-1, with 7 bases aligning to TRBD1. J lost 1 base, V lost 4 bases, and 7 bases had no gene match. Germline CDR1 and CDR2: SGHRS and YFSETQ. This CDR3 has 15 residues. The CDR3 region is CASSPTGQTNTEAFF. The CDR3 coding sequence is TGCGCCAGCAGCCCGACGGGACAGACGAACACTGAAGCTTTCTTT.

About this clonotype: This may come from a read error, since a much larger clone is one base off. This chain uses TRBV7-9 with TRBJ2-3; TRBD2 agrees at 8 bases. This CDR3 region has 15 residues. Germline CDR1 SEHNR, CDR2 FQNEAQ (reference sequence). The ends lost 1 base at V and 8 bases at J; junction bases unmatched: 8. The CDR3 spells CASSLDGGGSGTQYF. In DNA form, the CDR3 reads TGTGCCAGCAGCTTAGACGGCGGGGGGTCAGGTACGCAGTATTTT. The complete variable domain, with remaining parts taken from reference TRBV7-9 and TRBJ2-3, reads DTGVSQNPRHKITKRGQNVTFRCDPISEHNRLYWYRQTLGQGPEFLTYFQNEAQLEKSRLLSDRFSAERPKGSFSTLEIQRTEQGDSAMYLCASSLDGGGSGTQYFGPGTRLTVL.

The CDR3 nucleotides are TGCGCCAGCAGCTTGCAGACCGGGGGGGCGTACAATGAGCAGTTCTTC. Its translation: CASSLQTGGAYNEQFF. The rearrangement uses TRBV5-1 and TRBJ2-1, with TRBD2 matching 8 bases. CDR3 length: 16 residues. Trimming removed 1 base from V and 4 bases from J; junction bases left unmatched: 7. Germline CDR1 reads SGHRS; CDR2 reads YFSETQ.

V usage is TRBV20-1 and J usage is TRBJ2-5; 9 bases are shared with TRBD2. The CDR3 consists of 16 residues. The junction had 13 bases not matched to a gene; V was cut back by 7 bases and J by 1 base. Germline CDR1 reads DFQATT; CDR2 reads SNEGSKA (reference sequence). The CDR3 is CSGRVAGAHFQETQYF. CDR3 DNA sequence: TGCAGTGGGAGGGTAGCGGGGGCCCATTTCCAAGAGACCCAGTACTTC.

This clonotype was counted ten times or more. The rearrangement joins TRBV6-1 to TRBJ1-5; D remains ambiguous. This CDR3 is 15 amino acids long. V lost 4 bases and J lost 3, with 13 bases in between. The V gene's germline CDR1 is MNHNS and CDR2 SASEGT. As DNA, the CDR3 is TGTGCCAGCAGTGTCGGGGATCGTGACAATCAGCCCCAGCATTTT. Protein sequence: CASSVGDRDNQPQHF.

The chain is built from TRBV28 and TRBJ1-5; D is undetermined. Trimming removed 8 bases from V and 6 bases from J, with 17 bases in between. CDR1 is MDHEN, CDR2 SYDVKM, per germline. The CDR3 spans 14 residues. The CDR3 region is CASGGADFGQPQHF. The CDR3 DNA follows: TGTGCCAGCGGAGGCGCCGACTTTGGTCAGCCCCAGCATTTT.